Listed here are 32 T cell receptor beta chains from one sample, sequenced in a study of OX40 agonist ivuxolimab in advanced cancers. Generated by immunoSEQ multiplex PCR, the TCRdb table keeps only in-frame clones and is missing some. The data hold about 45,000 clones, with around 93% observed a single time. Source: CD4+ or CD8+ T cells sorted from blood, taken in a trial of the OX40 agonist ivuxolimab. All receptors come from an adult with an advanced solid tumor such as melanoma, head and neck, liver or kidney cancer.

CDR3 in amino acids: CASSQTGTSHEQYF. CDR3 coding DNA: TGTGCCAGCAGCCAAACCGGGACCTCACACGAGCAGTACTTC. The chain carries TRBV14 and TRBJ2-7; D is tentatively TRBD1 or TRBD2 (5 bases each). Trimming pared 2 bases from V and 5 bases from J, leaving 13 bases between. Germline CDR1 is SGHDN and CDR2 is FVKESK. The CDR3 extends over 14 amino acids.

CDR3 coding DNA: TGTGCCAGCAGCTTGGGGCCCTCTGGGGCCAACGTCCTGACTTTC. As protein: CASSLGPSGANVLTF. This chain joins TRBV5-6 and TRBJ2-6; D is uncertain. This CDR3 contains 15 residues. V lost 0 bases to trimming and J lost 0 bases, with 4 bases between them. Germline CDR1 reads SGHDT; CDR2 reads YYEEEE.

This chain uses TRBV7-3 with TRBJ2-3; 7 bases are a match to TRBD2. CDR1 and CDR2 from the germline V gene are SGHTA and FQGTGA. There are 17 residues in the CDR3. V shed 1 base and J 0 bases; nucleotides not matched to a gene: 7. The CDR3 region has the DNA TGTGCCAGCAGCTTAAACCCCGGACTAGTCAGCACAGATACGCAGTATTTT. Protein: CASSLNPGLVSTDTQYF.

The chain uses TRBV27 and TRBJ1-3; TRBD1 might be the D (6 bases). The CDR3 has 15 amino acids. The germline V gene has CDR1 MNHEY and CDR2 SMNVEV (reference sequence). The V end was cut by 5 bases, the J end by 0 bases, with 11 bases between. The CDR3 bases are TGTGCCAGCAGTCCAGGGGACGTCTCTGGAAACACCATATATTTT. Translated: CASSPGDVSGNTIYF.

The rearrangement uses TRBV6-1 and TRBJ2-5; no reliable D call. This CDR3 comprises 13 residues. Germline V gene lookup returns CDR1 MNHNS and CDR2 SASEGT. Deletions cut 7 bases from V and 5 bases from J, with 14 bases between. The CDR3 sequence: CASIRLERETQYF. CDR3 nucleotides: TGTGCCAGCATCAGGCTTGAGAGGGAGACCCAGTACTTC.

The chain employs TRBV25-1 and TRBJ1-4; perhaps TRBD1 as D (5 bases). The CDR3 is made up of 15 amino acids. Per germline, CDR1 MGHDK and CDR2 SYGVNS. V was pared by 1 base and J by 5 bases, with 11 bases between. The CDR3 region has the DNA TGTGCCAGCAGTGAATTGTCGGGACCAAATGAAAAACTGTTTTTT. It translates to CASSELSGPNEKLFF.

The V call is TRBV5-8, the J call TRBJ2-1; 11 nucleotides agree with TRBD2. The ends lost 1 base at V and 5 bases at J; junction bases unmatched: 2. The CDR3 loop spans 15 amino acids. Per the germline V gene, CDR1 is SGHTS and CDR2 is YDEGEE. The DNA of the CDR3 is TGTGCCAGCAGCTTGAGGGGACTAGCGGACAATGAGCAGTTCTTC. Its translation is CASSLRGLADNEQFF.

The genes are TRBV4-3 and TRBJ2-7; D is unclear. Trimming left V 0 bases short and J 6 bases short, with 9 bases between. The CDR3 contains 13 residues. Germline CDR1 and CDR2: LGHNA and YSLEER. Here the CDR3 reads CASSQDWGGEQYF. CDR3 nucleotide sequence: TGCGCCAGCAGCCAAGATTGGGGTGGCGAGCAGTACTTC.

This rearrangement joins TRBV7-2 to TRBJ2-7, with 7 bases fitting TRBD1. Trimming at V came to 5 bases and at J to 0 bases, leaving 7 bases not matched to a gene. The germline V gene encodes CDR1 SGHTA and CDR2 FQGNSA. The CDR3 is 15 amino acids. The CDR3 coding sequence is TGTGCCAGCAGCCCAAGCGAGGGGGCCTCCTACGAGCAGTACTTC. It codes for CASSPSEGASYEQYF.

V gene TRBV7-2 combines with J gene TRBJ2-1; D remains ambiguous. The CDR3 sequence is 14 residues long. Germline lookup yields CDR1 SGHTA and CDR2 FQGNSA. The V and J ends lost 2 bases and 8 bases respectively, with 13 bases between them. Written as DNA, the CDR3 is TGTGCCAGCAGCTTACGGCAGCCTTGGGATGAGCAGTTCTTC. It encodes CASSLRQPWDEQFF.

This chain connects TRBV27 to TRBJ2-7, with D unresolved. Trimming pared 3 bases from V and 3 bases from J, leaving 12 bases between. The CDR3 is 14 residues long. Germline loops: CDR1 MNHEY, CDR2 SMNVEV (reference sequence). The CDR3 loop is CASSFGPSNYEQYF. The CDR3 DNA reads TGTGCCAGCAGTTTCGGCCCGAGCAACTACGAGCAGTACTTC.

V usage is TRBV9 and J usage is TRBJ2-3; D might be TRBD1 (5 bases). Germline lookup yields CDR1 SGDLS and CDR2 YYNGEE. Trimming removed 0 bases at V and 1 base at J, with 9 bases between. This CDR3 is 15 amino acids long. This CDR3 is CASSVVGVGTDTQYF. The CDR3 DNA is TGTGCCAGCAGCGTAGTAGGGGTTGGCACAGATACGCAGTATTTT.

The chain joins TRBV11-2 to TRBJ2-7, with 7 bases fitting TRBD1. Germline-derived CDR1 and CDR2 are SGHAT and FQNNGV. The CDR3 has 14 amino acids. The ends lost 5 bases at V and 4 bases at J; junction bases unmatched: 8. CDR3 sequence: CASSPDRAKYEQYF. The CDR3 nucleotides are TGTGCCAGCAGCCCAGACAGGGCGAAATACGAGCAGTACTTC.

This clone was counted a single time. The chain is built from TRBV4-3 and TRBJ2-5, with D tentatively TRBD2 (6 bases). The germline CDR1 and CDR2 sequences are LGHNA and YSLEER. This CDR3 is 15 amino acids long. V was pared by 0 bases and J by 3 bases, with 11 bases between. The CDR3 sequence: CASSQDLWGEETQYF. CDR3 coding DNA: TGCGCCAGCAGCCAAGATCTCTGGGGGGAAGAGACCCAGTACTTC.

This clone was recorded once. The chain carries TRBV9 and TRBJ2-1; 11 nucleotides align to TRBD2. The CDR3 loop spans 15 amino acids. Germline values: CDR1 SGDLS, CDR2 YYNGEE. V shed 1 base and J 7 bases; nucleotides not matched to a gene: 4. The CDR3 DNA is TGTGCCAGCAGCGTACGTAGCGGGAGGGGAAATGAGCAGTTCTTC. Translation: CASSVRSGRGNEQFF.

The J gene is TRBJ2-1, the V gene TRBV5-1, with TRBD1 matching over 9 bases. The V and J ends lost 0 bases and 14 bases, in that order; junction bases with no gene match: 9. The CDR3 runs 14 residues. Germline values: CDR1 SGHRS, CDR2 YFSETQ. In nucleotides, the CDR3 is TGCGCCAGCAGCTTGGCCGCGGGACAGGGCCTCGAGTTCTTC. As protein: CASSLAAGQGLEFF.

CDR3 DNA sequence: TGTGCCAGCAGCCCACCAAACCGCGGAGAGCAGTACTTC. It yields the protein CASSPPNRGEQYF. The chain uses TRBV7-9 and TRBJ2-7; D is ambiguous. Germline V gene sequence: CDR1 SEHNR, CDR2 FQNEAQ (reference sequence). The CDR3 is 13 residues long. Trimming took 5 bases from V and 7 from J, leaving 15 bases between them.

J is TRBJ1-4 and V is TRBV4-3; 8 bases match TRBD1. The junction had 6 bases not matched to a gene; V was cut back by 2 bases and J by 7 bases. In germline, CDR1 is LGHNA, CDR2 YSLEER. The CDR3 is 15 amino acids. The CDR3 reads CASSQIHRGSEKLFF. The CDR3 region has the DNA TGCGCCAGCAGCCAAATACACAGGGGGAGTGAAAAACTGTTTTTT.

V and J are TRBV7-2 and TRBJ2-7, with 9 nucleotides matching TRBD1. CDR3 length equals 14 residues. Germline values: CDR1 SGHTA, CDR2 FQGNSA. V was clipped by 1 base and J by 4 bases; unmatched bases: 2. DNA of the CDR3: TGTGCCAGCAGCTTAGGACAGGGGGGGTACGAGCAGTACTTC. This translates into CASSLGQGGYEQYF.

The CDR3 coding sequence is TGTGCCAGCAGTTTATCGGCGGGAGGGCCCTACAATGAGCAGTTCTTC. This sequence encodes CASSLSAGGPYNEQFF. The chain is built from TRBV27 and TRBJ2-1; 9 bases line up with TRBD2. J lost 2 bases, V lost 0 bases, and 2 bases had no gene match. This CDR3 is 16 amino acids long. Germline CDR1 reads MNHEY; CDR2 reads SMNVEV (reference sequence).

CDR3 DNA sequence: TGTGCCAGCAGCCCCAGGACAGGGCGCTCCTACGAGCAGTACTTC. Its protein is CASSPRTGRSYEQYF. V is TRBV9 and J is TRBJ2-7; 8 bases are a match to TRBD1. Germline V gene data show CDR1 as SGDLS and CDR2 as YYNGEE. J lost 0 bases, V lost 4 bases, and 6 bases had no gene match. This CDR3 region has 15 residues.

This chain joins TRBV29-1 and TRBJ2-5; D is uncertain. The germline CDR1 and CDR2 sequences are SQVTM and ANQGSEA. The V and J ends lost 3 bases and 2 bases respectively, with 22 bases between them. The CDR3 totals 17 residues. CDR3 sequence reads: CSVEPPYTRRAQETQYF. CDR3 in DNA: TGCAGCGTTGAGCCCCCTTATACACGAAGGGCTCAAGAGACCCAGTACTTC.

The rearrangement joins TRBV6-5 to TRBJ1-1; D remains unclear. Germline CDR1 is MNHEY and CDR2 is SVGAGI. Deletions cut 4 bases from V and 8 bases from J, with 14 bases between. The CDR3 sequence is 13 residues long. DNA of the CDR3: TGTGCCAGCAGTTTACACGCCGGAGGGGAAGCTTTCTTT. Its translation: CASSLHAGGEAFF.

This chain joins TRBV9 and TRBJ1-2; D gene ambiguous. CDR1 and CDR2 (germline): SGDLS, YYNGEE. The V gene lost 0 bases and the J gene lost 6 bases, with 15 bases spanning the gap. The CDR3 consists of 15 residues. CDR3 residues: CASSVDVASGDGYTF. The CDR3 region has the DNA TGTGCCAGCAGCGTAGATGTGGCCAGCGGAGATGGCTACACCTTC. Looking up the rest from reference TRBV9 and TRBJ1-2 gives the full variable domain: DSGVTQTPKHLITATGQRVTLRCSPRSGDLSVYWYQQSLDQGLQFLIQYYNGEERAKGNILERFSAQQFPDLHSELNLSSLELGDSALYFCASSVDVASGDGYTFGSGTRLTVV.

The V call is TRBV30, the J call TRBJ2-7, with 7 bases lining up with TRBD1. This CDR3 has 13 residues. Germline CDR1 reads GTSNPN; CDR2 reads SVGIG (reference sequence). This chain's CDR3 is CAGNRYRGDEQYF. CDR3 coding DNA: TGTGCTGGGAACAGGTACAGGGGCGACGAGCAGTACTTC.

This chain uses TRBV28 with TRBJ1-3; 7 nucleotides align to TRBD1. Germline-derived CDR1 and CDR2 are MDHEN and SYDVKM. Trimming took 2 bases from V and 2 from J; bases not matched to a gene: 6. The CDR3 length is 16 residues. The CDR3 DNA reads TGTGCCAGCAGTTTAGTGCAACAGGGGACTGGAAACACCATATATTTT. It specifies CASSLVQQGTGNTIYF.

In its sample, this clone was seen once. This chain links TRBV27 with TRBJ2-5; possibly TRBD1 for D (5 bases). Per germline, CDR1 MNHEY and CDR2 SMNVEV (reference sequence). The CDR3 covers 12 residues. Trimming took off 6 bases at V and 5 bases at J, with 10 bases between the two ends. CDR3 residues: CASRGPAETQYF. CDR3 nucleotide sequence: TGTGCCAGCAGGGGGCCCGCGGAGACCCAGTACTTC.

V usage is TRBV7-9 and J usage is TRBJ2-7, with a weak D call TRBD1 (5 bases). The CDR3 has 13 residues. The V end was cut by 4 bases, the J end by 5 bases, with 12 bases between. Germline loops: CDR1 SEHNR, CDR2 FQNEAQ (reference sequence). CDR3 region: CASSSTGRDEQYF. In DNA, the CDR3 is TGTGCCAGCAGCTCTACAGGCAGGGACGAGCAGTACTTC.

This clone is termed medium-sized. The rearrangement uses TRBV28 and TRBJ2-5; D perhaps matches TRBD1 (7 bases). The CDR3 covers 13 residues. The germline V gene encodes CDR1 MDHEN and CDR2 SYDVKM. Trimming left V 3 bases short and J 4 bases short, with 9 bases between. The CDR3 loop reads CASSLQGGETQYF. The CDR3 nucleotides are TGTGCCAGCAGTTTGCAGGGGGGAGAGACCCAGTACTTC.

V usage is TRBV19 and J usage is TRBJ2-2, with 7 bases matching TRBD2. Losses at the gene ends were 3 bases for V and 6 bases for J; bases not matched to a gene: 1. There are 13 residues in the CDR3. CDR1 and CDR2 from the germline V gene are LNHDA and SQIVND (reference sequence). This CDR3 reads CASSMGGAGELFF. In nucleotides, the CDR3 is TGTGCCAGTAGTATGGGGGGGGCCGGGGAGCTGTTTTTT.

The J gene is TRBJ2-7, the V gene TRBV27; 7 bases are shared with TRBD1. The V segment lost 3 bases and the J segment 0 bases; nucleotides outside the gene matches: 2. There are 14 residues in the CDR3. Germline CDR1 reads MNHEY; CDR2 reads SMNVEV (reference sequence). The CDR3 nucleotides are TGTGCCAGCAGTTTCCAGGGGGACTCCTACGAGCAGTACTTC. This sequence encodes CASSFQGDSYEQYF.

CDR3 bases: TGTGCCAGCAGTGGTTACGCTGAGCAGTTCTTC. This sequence encodes CASSGYAEQFF. This chain links TRBV6-1 with TRBJ2-1; D unclear. Trimming left V 4 bases short and J 9 bases short, with 7 bases between. The germline V gene has CDR1 MNHNS and CDR2 SASEGT. The CDR3 covers 11 residues.